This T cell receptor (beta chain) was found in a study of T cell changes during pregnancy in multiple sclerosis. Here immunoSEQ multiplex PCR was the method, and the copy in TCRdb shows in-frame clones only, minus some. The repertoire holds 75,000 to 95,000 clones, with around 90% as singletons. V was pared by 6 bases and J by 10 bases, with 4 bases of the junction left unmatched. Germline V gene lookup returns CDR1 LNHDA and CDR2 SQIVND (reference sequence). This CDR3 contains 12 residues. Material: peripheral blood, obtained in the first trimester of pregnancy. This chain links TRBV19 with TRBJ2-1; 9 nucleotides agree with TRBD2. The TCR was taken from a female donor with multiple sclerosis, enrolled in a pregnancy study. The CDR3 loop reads CASSWAGGEQFF. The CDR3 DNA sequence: TGTGCCAGTAGCTGGGCGGGGGGGGAGCAGTTCTTC.